These 9 T cell receptor beta chains were sequenced from one sample in a study of cytomegalovirus exposure and HLA in healthy donors. 13 Jbeta primers and 60 Vbeta primers were used for the PCR. Here immunoSEQ multiplex PCR was the method, and the copy in TCRdb shows in-frame clones only, minus some. The sample records about 190,000 clones, approximately 70% being singletons. The source material was PBMCs. The receptors were gathered from a woman in her twenties or thirties in good health and CMV-seropositive.

The CDR3 protein is CASSQAGAQYEQYF. CDR3 nucleotides: TGTGCCAGCAGCCAAGCGGGAGCCCAATACGAGCAGTACTTC. This rearrangement joins TRBV7-2 to TRBJ2-7; 8 bases are shared with TRBD2. J was trimmed by 4 bases and V by 5 bases; bases with no gene match: 7. Germline CDR1 reads SGHTA; CDR2 reads FQGNSA. The CDR3 loop spans 14 amino acids.

The chain carries TRBV7-9 and TRBJ1-1; D ambiguous. Germline CDR1 is SEHNR and CDR2 is FQNEAQ (reference sequence). The CDR3 covers 15 residues. V was clipped by 1 base and J by 1 base, with 10 bases between them. The CDR3 nucleotides read TGTGCCAGCAGCTTAGGTAAGGGAGGGAACACTGAAGCTTTCTTT. Its translation: CASSLGKGGNTEAFF.

This clone occurred a few times. V is TRBV6-5 and J is TRBJ1-5; 7 bases align to TRBD1. With V trimmed by 6 bases and J by 4 bases, 6 bases remained unmatched. Germline V gene sequence: CDR1 MNHEY, CDR2 SVGAGI. This CDR3 has 14 residues. The CDR3 DNA is TGTGCCAGCAGCCCCGACAGGGCTAATCAGCCCCAGCATTTT. As protein: CASSPDRANQPQHF.

This rearrangement joins TRBV6-1 to TRBJ2-7; tentatively, D is TRBD1 (6 bases). The germline gives CDR1 MNHNS, CDR2 SASEGT. Trimming removed 3 bases at V and 9 bases at J, with 9 bases between. This CDR3 spans 11 amino acids. This chain's CDR3 is CASSERGWQYF. CDR3 nucleotide sequence: TGTGCCAGCAGTGAGAGGGGGTGGCAGTACTTC.

This clone occurred a few times. The rearrangement uses TRBV5-6 and TRBJ2-1; D remains unclear. V lost 2 bases and J lost 8, with 11 bases in between. In germline, CDR1 is SGHDT, CDR2 YYEEEE. The CDR3 loop spans 13 amino acids. The CDR3 bases are TGTGCCAGCAGCTTTATTTTCTCCGATGAGCAGTTCTTC. It is translated as CASSFIFSDEQFF.

This clone has only one observation. The CDR3 spells CASSLGPGGTGELFF. The DNA for the CDR3 is TGTGCCAGCAGTCTAGGCCCGGGAGGCACCGGGGAGCTGTTTTTT. The gene calls are TRBV28 and TRBJ2-2, with TRBD2 identical over 7 bases. The CDR3 length is 15 residues. The germline gives CDR1 MDHEN, CDR2 SYDVKM. V lost 5 bases to trimming and J lost 4 bases; unmatched junction nucleotides: 7.

The rearrangement uses TRBV27 and TRBJ2-2, with 10 bases that match TRBD2. The CDR3 covers 15 residues. CDR1 is MNHEY and CDR2 is SMNVEV in the germline V gene (reference sequence). J lost 6 bases, V lost 0 bases, and 1 base had no gene match. In DNA, the CDR3 is TGTGCCAGCAGTTTATCAAGCGGGAGGGCCGGGGAGCTGTTTTTT. Translation: CASSLSSGRAGELFF.

This clone was recorded once. The chain uses TRBV7-6 and TRBJ2-3; TRBD2 matches 9 bases. The trim removed 5 bases at V and 4 bases at J, leaving 7 bases unmatched. The CDR3 has 15 amino acids. Per the germline V gene, CDR1 is SGHVS and CDR2 is FNYEAQ. The CDR3 nucleotides are TGTGCCAGCAGCCTTAGCGGGAGTAAGGCAGATACGCAGTATTTT. It encodes CASSLSGSKADTQYF.

The rearrangement uses TRBV6-4 and TRBJ2-7, with 7 positions matching TRBD2. Germline trimming cut 8 bases from V and 2 bases from J; bases unmatched to any gene: 9. Germline loops: CDR1 MRHNA, CDR2 SNTAGT. This CDR3 contains 14 residues. CDR3 DNA: TGTGCCAGCCGTGGGAGGGTTCCAGCCTACGAGCAGTACTTC. It codes for CASRGRVPAYEQYF.